The T cell receptor (beta chain) described here comes from a study of cytomegalovirus exposure and HLA in healthy donors. This CDR3 has 11 residues. In germline, CDR1 is SQVTM, CDR2 ANQGSEA. V trimming: 7 bases; J trimming: 6 bases; junction bases outside the gene matches: 4. Study-wide results and caveats: Researchers reported in a later analysis that common viral pathogens appeared linked to several top clusters. V- and J-gene trimming of TCR beta was linked (in a later analysis) to a missense DCLRE1C variant.

Points on this clone: The antigen is undetermined.

Primers included in the PCR were 60 Vbeta and 13 Jbeta primers. Profiled with immunoSEQ multiplex PCR; TCRdb holds only in-frame clones, not every one. This sample has roughly 190,000 clones, with roughly 86% found just once. Sequencing was done on a sample of PBMCs. The receptor's source is a young woman in good health and CMV-seronegative. The chain uses TRBV29-1 and TRBJ1-2; TRBD1 matches 8 bases. This chain's CDR3 is CSGQGADGYTF. In nucleotides, the CDR3 is TGCAGCGGGCAGGGGGCAGATGGCTACACCTTC.